This TCR beta chain was sequenced in a study of response to subunit inactivated influenza vaccine. This clonotype was found many times. Its antigen is currently unknown. TCRdb reprocessed the RT-PCR reads with MiXCR, giving one entry per CDR3 protein. Among around 520,000 distinct CDR3 sequences listed, 10% to 15% were seen once. V shed 2 bases and J shed 5 bases, with 12 bases lying between them. The CDR3 consists of 14 residues. CDR1 and CDR2 from the germline V gene are SEHNR and FQNEAQ (reference sequence). General study findings and limits: Authors proposed each seasonal influenza vaccination draws in few new T cells.

The origin of this receptor is a man in his forties or fifties who received an inactivated influenza vaccine. Sequencing used PBMCs from blood, obtained on the day of vaccination. This chain links TRBV7-9 with TRBJ2-5; D may be TRBD1 (6 bases). CDR3 sequence: CASSLTGYQETQYF. CDR3 DNA: TGTGCCAGCAGCTTAACAGGGTATCAGGAGACCCAGTACTTC.